This entry concerns a single TCR beta chain. This specimen comes from a study of blood T cell repertoires in COVID-19. Some clones are missing from TCRdb's copy, which holds only in-frame ones; the method was immunoSEQ multiplex PCR. The sample holds around 100,000 clones, about four fifths seen once. Sequenced: peripheral blood. The clonotype comes from a human donor in a cohort sampled during active COVID-19.

This CDR3 reads CASSYSSSWSNQPQHF. In DNA, the CDR3 is TGTGCCAGCAGTTACTCGTCCAGTTGGAGCAATCAGCCCCAGCATTTT. The V call is TRBV6-2 or TRBV6-3, the J call TRBJ1-5; D gene uncertain. CDR3 length: 16 amino acids. Germline lookup yields CDR1 MNHEY and CDR2 SVGEGT. V dropped 0 bases and J dropped 1 base, with 10 bases sitting between them.